This T cell receptor beta chain is from a study of T cell responses to AZD1222 COVID-19 vaccine. Study-wide background: Second doses were pooled across both intervals (about 4 or about 12 weeks). Study-wide results and limits: Clonal diversity was possibly underestimated, and white British individuals and females predominated among donors. Sampling that yielded the repertoires occurred only after the peak T cell response.

The repertoire was sequenced with immunoSEQ multiplex PCR; TCRdb's copy has only in-frame clones and lacks some. The sample includes approximately 130,000 clones, roughly nine tenths seen only once; the top ten take about 29%. On this clone: As yet, its antigen is unknown.

CDR3 length: 17 amino acids. Germline assignment: CDR1 MNHEY and CDR2 SMNVEV (reference sequence). The genes are TRBV27 and TRBJ2-5; maybe TRBD1 (6 bases). The end of the DNA fits TRBJ2-7 better, so the J call may be wrong. Sequenced material: peripheral blood, taken on day 0 of AZD1222 vaccination. This receptor was taken from an adult in good health. CDR3 region: CASSLKLGGSGTYEQYF. In DNA, the CDR3 is TGTGCCAGCAGCTTGAAGTTAGGGGGTTCAGGGACCTACGAGCAGTACTTC.